This TCR beta chain was identified in a study of cytomegalovirus exposure and HLA in healthy donors. The primer mix had 60 Vbeta and 13 Jbeta primers. The assay was immunoSEQ multiplex PCR, and TCRdb's table has in-frame clones only and misses some. The sample includes 150,000 to 190,000 clones, 70% to 85% of them seen just once. After removal of 1 base from V and 5 bases from J, the junction contained 13 bases not matched to a gene. Germline assignment: CDR1 MNHEY and CDR2 SMNVEV (reference sequence). The CDR3 is 18 amino acids. The chain couples TRBV27 to TRBJ2-3; 9 bases are shared with TRBD2. This TCR was sampled from a woman in her 50s in good health and CMV-seropositive. Sample: PBMCs. The CDR3 protein is CASSLWPRGGGARDTQYF. The DNA for the CDR3 is TGTGCCAGCAGTTTATGGCCCCGGGGCGGGGGGGCCAGAGATACGCAGTATTTT.